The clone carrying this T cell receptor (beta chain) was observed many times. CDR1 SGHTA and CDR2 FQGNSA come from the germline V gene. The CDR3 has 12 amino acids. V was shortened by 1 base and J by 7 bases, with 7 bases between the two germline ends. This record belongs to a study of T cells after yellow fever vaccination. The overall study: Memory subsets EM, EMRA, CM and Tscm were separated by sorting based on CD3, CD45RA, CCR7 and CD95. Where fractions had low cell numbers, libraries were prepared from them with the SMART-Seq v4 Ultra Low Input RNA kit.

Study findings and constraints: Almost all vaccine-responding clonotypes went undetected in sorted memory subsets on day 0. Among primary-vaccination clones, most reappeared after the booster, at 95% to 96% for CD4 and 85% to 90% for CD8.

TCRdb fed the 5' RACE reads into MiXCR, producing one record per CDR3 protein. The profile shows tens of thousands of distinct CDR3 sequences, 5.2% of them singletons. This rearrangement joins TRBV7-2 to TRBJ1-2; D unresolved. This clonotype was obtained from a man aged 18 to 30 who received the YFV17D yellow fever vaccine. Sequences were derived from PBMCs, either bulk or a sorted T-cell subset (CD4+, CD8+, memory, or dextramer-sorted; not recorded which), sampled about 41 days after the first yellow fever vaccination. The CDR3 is CASSLDDVGYTF. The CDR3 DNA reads TGTGCCAGCAGCTTAGATGACGTTGGCTACACCTTC.